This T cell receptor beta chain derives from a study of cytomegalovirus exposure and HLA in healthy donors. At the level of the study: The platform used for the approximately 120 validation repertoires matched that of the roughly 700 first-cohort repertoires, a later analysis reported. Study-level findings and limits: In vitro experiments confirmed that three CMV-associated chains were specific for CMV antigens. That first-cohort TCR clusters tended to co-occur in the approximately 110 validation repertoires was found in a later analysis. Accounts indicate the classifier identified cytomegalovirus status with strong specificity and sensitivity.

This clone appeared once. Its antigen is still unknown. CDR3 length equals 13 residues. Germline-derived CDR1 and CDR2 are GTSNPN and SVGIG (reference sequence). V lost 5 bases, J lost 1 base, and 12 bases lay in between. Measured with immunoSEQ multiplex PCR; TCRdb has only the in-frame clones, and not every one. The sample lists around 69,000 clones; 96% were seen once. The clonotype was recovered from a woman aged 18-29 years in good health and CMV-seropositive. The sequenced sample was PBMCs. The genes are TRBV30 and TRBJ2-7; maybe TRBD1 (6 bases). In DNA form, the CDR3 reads TGTGCCTGGTACAGGGTAAATTCCTACGAGCAGTACTTC. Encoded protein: CAWYRVNSYEQYF.